The 18 T cell receptor beta chains below were found in one sample sequenced in a study of cytomegalovirus exposure and HLA in healthy donors. Here immunoSEQ multiplex PCR was the method, and the copy in TCRdb shows in-frame clones only, minus some. This repertoire shows under 300,000 clones, around 85% found once; its top ten account for less than 1.2%. Sequenced input: PBMCs. These TCRs come from a woman aged 18-29 years in good health and CMV-seronegative.

The chain carries TRBV27 and TRBJ2-3; 12 bases match TRBD2. CDR1 is MNHEY, CDR2 SMNVEV, per germline (reference sequence). The CDR3 has 15 amino acids. With 2 bases clipped from V and 5 bases from J, the junction kept 2 bases outside the gene matches. This chain's CDR3 is CASSLRLAGVDTQYF. CDR3 bases: TGTGCCAGCAGTTTAAGACTAGCGGGAGTAGATACGCAGTATTTT.

As regards this clone: Other DNA sequences from this sample encode an identical CDR3 as well. The chain combines TRBV5-6 with TRBJ1-2; D uncertain. Trimming took off 0 bases at V and 1 base at J, with 4 bases between the two ends. Looked up from germline, CDR1 is SGHDT and CDR2 is YYEEEE. This CDR3 region has 13 residues. In DNA form, the CDR3 reads TGTGCCAGCAGCTTGGCAGGTAACTATGGCTACACCTTC. This gives the protein CASSLAGNYGYTF.

The V gene is TRBV10-3, the J gene TRBJ1-2, with TRBD1 as a possible D gene (6 bases). The CDR3 runs to 16 residues. From germline, CDR1 is ENHRY and CDR2 SYGVKD. V lost 6 bases to trimming and J lost 0 bases, with 17 bases between them. As DNA, the CDR3 is TGTGCCATCAGCTCCGGACAGCATAATTCTAACTATGGCTACACCTTC. It yields the protein CAISSGQHNSNYGYTF.

V is TRBV7-2 and J is TRBJ1-2; perhaps TRBD1 as D (6 bases). The CDR3 extends over 14 amino acids. With 0 bases removed from V and 8 bases from J, the gap between germline ends came to 13 bases. Looked up from germline, CDR1 is SGHTA and CDR2 is FQGNSA. The DNA for the CDR3 is TGTGCCAGCAGCTTAGCGTCACAGGGTGGAGGCTACACCTTC. This sequence encodes CASSLASQGGGYTF.

V usage is TRBV4-3 and J usage is TRBJ2-2; 7 bases map to TRBD2. The CDR3 is 15 amino acids. V was clipped by 10 bases and J by 2 bases; unmatched bases: 10. The germline V gene has CDR1 LGHNA and CDR2 YSLEER. The CDR3 is CATSRGTTNTGELFF. The DNA for the CDR3 is TGCGCCACCTCCCGTGGGACTACAAACACCGGGGAGCTGTTTTTT.

This clone appeared a few times. The V gene is TRBV20-1, the J gene TRBJ1-2; D not certain. Germline CDR1 reads DFQATT; CDR2 reads SNEGSKA (reference sequence). The CDR3 length is 11 residues. The V end lost 6 bases, the J end lost 3 bases, and 8 bases lay between the germline ends. As DNA, the CDR3 is TGCAGTGCCCACTTAGACTATGGCTACACCTTC. Its protein product is CSAHLDYGYTF.

The sample holds one count of this clone. This sequence joins TRBV6-5 and TRBJ2-7, with no clear D. Germline loops: CDR1 MNHEY, CDR2 SVGAGI. Trimming took 2 bases from V and 4 from J, leaving 12 bases between them. This CDR3 has 14 amino acids. The CDR3 is CASSYGQALYEQYF. In nucleotides, the CDR3 is TGTGCCAGCAGTTACGGCCAGGCGCTATACGAGCAGTACTTC.

The table lists this clone with a count of one. V is TRBV21-1 and J is TRBJ1-2; the table's D call, TRBD1, has no DNA check behind it. TRBV21-1 is flagged as a pseudogene. CDR3 size: 15 residues. The CDR3 DNA reads as TGTGCCAGCAGCAAAGTGGGGGACAGGCGCTATGGCTACACCTTC. Translating it yields CASSKVGDRRYGYTF.

In its sample, this clone was seen once. Additional DNA sequences in this sample encode the identical CDR3. The rearrangement links TRBV29-1 to TRBJ2-1; D not resolved. V was trimmed by 2 bases and J by 7 bases, leaving 9 bases between them. Germline V lookup: CDR1 SQVTM, CDR2 ANQGSEA. This CDR3 region has 12 residues. The CDR3 sequence is CSVERQLNEQFF. Here the CDR3 DNA reads TGCAGCGTTGAAAGACAATTGAATGAGCAGTTCTTC.

The chain combines TRBV19 with TRBJ2-7; weak D call: TRBD1 (6 bases). V was cut by 4 bases and J by 1 base, with 11 bases left in between. Germline lookup yields CDR1 LNHDA and CDR2 SQIVND (reference sequence). The CDR3 is 14 residues long. The CDR3 nucleotides read TGTGCCAGTAGTAAACAGGGTCGGTCCTACGAGCAGTACTTC. Its protein product is CASSKQGRSYEQYF.

This clone has only a few counts. The chain carries TRBV2 and TRBJ1-2; D is uncertain. The CDR3 consists of 11 residues. V gave up 6 bases and J gave up 3 bases, with 5 bases separating them. The V gene's germline CDR1 is SNHLY and CDR2 FYNNEI. CDR3: CASRFDYGYTF. Written as DNA, the CDR3 is TGTGCCAGCAGATTCGACTATGGCTACACCTTC.

The rearrangement links TRBV27 to TRBJ2-1; 13 bases map to TRBD2. Germline values: CDR1 MNHEY, CDR2 SMNVEV (reference sequence). The CDR3 is 16 residues long. Trimming cost V 5 bases and J 8 bases; bases outside gene matches: 9. The CDR3 DNA sequence: TGTGCCAGCAGTCCTAGGACTAGCGGGGGCAGGGATGAGCAGTTCTTC. It encodes CASSPRTSGGRDEQFF.

The chain links TRBV4-3 to TRBJ2-7, with 11 bases matching TRBD1. Looked up from germline, CDR1 is LGHNA and CDR2 is YSLEER. V lost 0 bases to trimming and J lost 6 bases; unmatched junction nucleotides: 4. The CDR3 has 15 amino acids. The CDR3 loop is CASSQERTGGREQYF. The CDR3 nucleotides are TGCGCCAGCAGCCAAGAAAGGACAGGGGGCCGCGAGCAGTACTTC.

The rearrangement links TRBV5-1 to TRBJ1-4; 7 nucleotides match TRBD1. V lost 0 bases to trimming and J lost 8 bases; unmatched junction nucleotides: 10. The CDR3 length is 16 residues. Germline assignment: CDR1 SGHRS and CDR2 YFSETQ. The CDR3 sequence is CASSLAARGAREKLFF. DNA of the CDR3: TGCGCCAGCAGCTTGGCCGCCAGGGGGGCACGGGAAAAACTGTTTTTT.

The DNA for the CDR3 is TGTGCCTGGTGGCCGGGACAGGGGGCGAGTGAGCAGTTCTTC. Residues: CAWWPGQGASEQFF. The V call is TRBV30, the J call TRBJ2-1; 12 positions match TRBD1. The germline gives CDR1 GTSNPN, CDR2 SVGIG (reference sequence). V shed 5 bases and J 9 bases; nucleotides not matched to a gene: 8. There are 14 residues in the CDR3.

This chain joins TRBV27 and TRBJ2-1, with 7 bases fitting TRBD2. The CDR3 length is 19 residues. The ends lost 3 bases at V and 0 bases at J; junction bases unmatched: 14. CDR1 MNHEY and CDR2 SMNVEV come from the germline V gene (reference sequence). This chain's CDR3 is CASSLERDFIKSSYNEQFF. As DNA, the CDR3 is TGTGCCAGCAGTTTGGAGCGGGATTTCATCAAGAGCTCCTACAATGAGCAGTTCTTC.

This clone was seen a few times. This chain's CDR3 is CASSFFRLARSANTGELFF. The CDR3 DNA follows: TGCGCCAGCAGCTTCTTCCGACTAGCTCGATCGGCGAACACCGGGGAGCTGTTTTTT. J is TRBJ2-2 and V is TRBV5-1; 7 bases line up with TRBD2. Trimming took 2 bases from V and 0 from J; bases not matched to a gene: 13. CDR3 length equals 19 residues. Germline V gene data show CDR1 as SGHRS and CDR2 as YFSETQ.

The V and J genes are TRBV10-3 and TRBJ2-3; 9 bases align to TRBD2. In germline, CDR1 is ENHRY, CDR2 SYGVKD. The CDR3 is made up of 17 amino acids. The V and J ends lost 0 bases and 6 bases, in that order; junction bases with no gene match: 10. The CDR3 is CAISESGASGMEDTQYF. CDR3 DNA sequence: TGTGCCATCAGTGAGTCCGGAGCTAGCGGGATGGAGGATACGCAGTATTTT.